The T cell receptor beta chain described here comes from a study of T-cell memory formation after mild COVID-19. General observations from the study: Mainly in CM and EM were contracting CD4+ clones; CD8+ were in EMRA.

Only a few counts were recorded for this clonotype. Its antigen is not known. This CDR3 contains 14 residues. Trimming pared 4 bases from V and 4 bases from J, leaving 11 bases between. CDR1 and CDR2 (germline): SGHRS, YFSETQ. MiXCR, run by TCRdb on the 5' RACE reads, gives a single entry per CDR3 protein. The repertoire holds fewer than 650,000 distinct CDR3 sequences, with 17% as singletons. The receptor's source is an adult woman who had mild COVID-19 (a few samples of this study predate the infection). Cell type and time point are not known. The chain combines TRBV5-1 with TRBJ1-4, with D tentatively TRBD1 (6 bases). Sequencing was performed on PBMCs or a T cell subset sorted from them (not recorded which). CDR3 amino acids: CASSPGQNNEKLFF. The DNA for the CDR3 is TGCGCCAGCAGCCCAGGACAGAATAATGAAAAACTGTTTTTT.